These 32 T cell receptor beta chains originate from one sample sequenced in a study of identical twins. TCRdb redid the calling of the 5' RACE reads with MiXCR, one entry per CDR3 protein. Of around 490,000 distinct CDR3 sequences listed, around 15% are singletons. These data were also filed under a second study, of yellow fever vaccine responses in identical twins.

The material sequenced was CD4+ T cells sorted from blood. These TCRs come from a young woman in good health.

In its sample, this clonotype was seen many times. The chain is built from TRBV4-2 and TRBJ2-1; D remains unclear. The CDR3 length is 14 residues. V gave up 0 bases and J gave up 8 bases, with 11 bases separating them. CDR1 and CDR2 from the germline V gene are LGHNA and YNFKEQ. Written as DNA, the CDR3 is TGTGCCAGCAGCCAAGACTCGAGCAAGTATGAGCAGTTCTTC. Protein: CASSQDSSKYEQFF.

This clonotype was detected many times. One end of the junction does not line up with germline, which may come from a read error. V and J are TRBV5-1 and TRBJ1-1; D is unclear. Germline CDR1 SGHRS, CDR2 YFSETQ. This CDR3 has 13 residues. CDR3 in DNA: TGTGCCAGCAGCTTAGCGAGGAACACTGAAGCTTTCTTT. Translated, it gives CASSLARNTEAFF.

CDR3 region: CASSQGDRGRGEQFF. DNA for the CDR3: TGTGCCAGCAGCCAAGGGGACAGGGGGCGAGGTGAGCAGTTCTTC. The genes are TRBV3-1 and TRBJ2-1, with 12 positions matching TRBD1. Germline lookup yields CDR1 LGHDT and CDR2 YNNKEL (reference sequence). J gave up 9 bases and V 1 base, and 4 bases lay outside the gene matches. CDR3 length equals 15 residues.

The J gene is TRBJ2-2, the V gene TRBV5-1, with TRBD1 matching over 9 bases. Germline V CDR1 and CDR2: SGHRS, YFSETQ. J gave up 4 bases and V 5 bases, and 6 bases lay outside the gene matches. The CDR3 runs to 15 residues. The CDR3 is CASRSGTGITGELFF. CDR3 DNA sequence: TGCGCCAGCAGGAGCGGGACAGGGATCACCGGGGAGCTGTTTTTT.

The chain links TRBV5-6 to TRBJ2-2, with 9 nucleotides matching TRBD1. V shed 4 bases and J 4 bases; nucleotides not matched to a gene: 5. The CDR3 is 15 residues long. Germline values: CDR1 SGHDT, CDR2 YYEEEE. The CDR3 DNA reads as TGTGCCAGCAGCACTAGGACAGGGGCCACCGGGGAGCTGTTTTTT. Encoded protein: CASSTRTGATGELFF.

This clonotype was counted between two and nine times. This rearrangement joins TRBV2 to TRBJ2-5; D is ambiguous. V lost 5 bases, J lost 1 base, and 11 bases lay in between. Germline loops: CDR1 SNHLY, CDR2 FYNNEI. This CDR3 is 14 amino acids long. CDR3 sequence: CASSTRVSQETQYF. CDR3 bases: TGTGCCAGCAGTACTCGAGTTTCCCAAGAGACCCAGTACTTC.

This clonotype was detected a few times. The V and J genes are TRBV29-1 and TRBJ2-5; D remains ambiguous. Germline CDR1 and CDR2: SQVTM and ANQGSEA. This CDR3 has 13 amino acids. V shed 3 bases and J shed 4 bases, with 12 bases lying between them. The CDR3 loop is CSVESRLIETQYF. The CDR3 DNA reads TGCAGCGTTGAGTCCAGGCTGATAGAGACCCAGTACTTC. Complete variable domain (other parts from reference TRBV29-1 and TRBJ2-5): SAVISQKPSRDICQRGTSLTIQCQVDSQVTMMFWYRQQPGQSLTLIATANQGSEATYESGFVIDKFPISRPNLTFSTLTVSNMSPEDSSIYLCSVESRLIETQYFGPGTRLLVL.

J is TRBJ2-1 and V is TRBV6-2 or TRBV6-3; 14 bases align to TRBD2. This CDR3 spans 16 amino acids. CDR1 MNHEY and CDR2 SVGEGT come from the germline V gene. V was clipped by 6 bases and J by 6 bases; unmatched bases: 7. The CDR3 DNA is TGTGCCAGCAGCGGGACTAGCGGGAGTGGGTTCAATGAGCAGTTCTTC. Translation gives CASSGTSGSGFNEQFF.

This clonotype was seen only a few times. The genes are TRBV21-1 and TRBJ2-1; the D call of TRBD2 is as the table states it, not checked on the DNA. TRBV21-1 is annotated as a pseudogene. The CDR3 consists of 18 residues. CDR3 coding DNA: TGTGCCAGCAGCAAAGGGGTTAGCGGGAGTGGGGGGCACAATGAGCAGTTCTTC. Translation: CASSKGVSGSGGHNEQFF.

V and J are TRBV5-5 and TRBJ1-1; TRBD1 aligns across 9 bases. The CDR3 consists of 15 residues. Trimming took 3 bases from V and 7 from J; bases not matched to a gene: 10. Looked up from germline, CDR1 is SGHKS and CDR2 is YYEKEE (reference sequence). As DNA, the CDR3 is TGTGCCAGCAGCTGGACAGGGGAGGTGACCTATGAAGCTTTCTTT. It yields the protein CASSWTGEVTYEAFF.

This rearrangement joins TRBV20-1 to TRBJ1-2; D is uncertain. Germline CDR1 and CDR2: DFQATT and SNEGSKA (reference sequence). This CDR3 contains 12 residues. V was shortened by 5 bases and J by 1 base, with 8 bases between the two germline ends. The DNA of the CDR3 is TGCAGTGCTCCCACAGTTAACTATGGCTACACCTTC. It specifies CSAPTVNYGYTF.

This clonotype has only a few counts. The rearrangement uses TRBV5-1 and TRBJ2-1; D is unclear. The CDR3 covers 14 residues. V shed 1 base and J shed 5 bases, with 10 bases lying between them. Germline V gene sequence: CDR1 SGHRS, CDR2 YFSETQ. The CDR3 region has the DNA TGCGCCAGCAGCTTGCAACGGCCCGACAATGAGCAGTTCTTC. It encodes CASSLQRPDNEQFF.

The V gene is TRBV6-5, the J gene TRBJ2-1; D is perhaps TRBD1 (5 bases). Trimming removed 2 bases at V and 7 bases at J, with 12 bases between. Germline loops: CDR1 MNHEY, CDR2 SVGAGI. The CDR3 runs to 14 residues. The CDR3 DNA is TGTGCCAGCAGTTACGGCAGGGAAGGAAATGAGCAGTTCTTC. Encoded protein: CASSYGREGNEQFF.

This clonotype showed up many times. This sequence joins TRBV7-9 and TRBJ2-3; 10 bases are shared with TRBD2. The germline V gene encodes CDR1 SEHNR and CDR2 FQNEAQ (reference sequence). The V and J ends lost 6 bases and 0 bases, in that order; junction bases with no gene match: 3. The CDR3 totals 15 residues. The CDR3 nucleotides read TGTGCCAGCAGTTTGACTAGCGGGAGCACAGATACGCAGTATTTT. It yields the protein CASSLTSGSTDTQYF.

This chain links TRBV6-1 with TRBJ1-5; 10 bases match TRBD1. Germline V gives CDR1 MNHNS, CDR2 SASEGT. The CDR3 sequence is 12 residues long. With 8 bases clipped from V and 5 bases from J, the junction kept 0 bases outside the gene matches. The CDR3 spells CASGTGDQPQHF. The CDR3 DNA reads TGTGCCAGCGGGACAGGGGATCAGCCCCAGCATTTT.

The chain recombines TRBV7-8 with TRBJ2-2; D unclear. The V and J ends lost 5 bases and 6 bases respectively, with 7 bases between them. This CDR3 has 12 amino acids. Germline CDR1 SGHVS, CDR2 FQNEAQ. This CDR3 is CASSPNAGELFF. In DNA, the CDR3 is TGTGCCAGCAGCCCAAATGCCGGGGAGCTGTTTTTT.

This sequence joins TRBV14 and TRBJ2-1, with no clear D. CDR3 length: 13 amino acids. V was cut by 0 bases and J by 6 bases, with 6 bases left in between. Germline V gene data show CDR1 as SGHDN and CDR2 as FVKESK. CDR3 coding DNA: TGTGCCAGCAGCCAAGAGGACCCCAATGAGCAGTTCTTC. Its translation: CASSQEDPNEQFF.

A few counts support this clonotype. The V gene is TRBV20-1, the J gene TRBJ2-4; 7 bases align to TRBD1. Per the germline V gene, CDR1 is DFQATT and CDR2 is SNEGSKA (reference sequence). Trimming removed 6 bases from V and 4 bases from J; junction bases left unmatched: 15. CDR3 length: 16 residues. In DNA, the CDR3 is TGCAGTGCCACTCGGGTACAGGGGTTGACAAAAAACATTCAGTACTTC. It yields the protein CSATRVQGLTKNIQYF.

This clonotype turned up a few times. This sequence joins TRBV10-3 and TRBJ2-7; no clear D. V was shortened by 2 bases and J by 4 bases, with 6 bases between the two germline ends. This CDR3 has 12 residues. Germline CDR1 is ENHRY and CDR2 is SYGVKD. This CDR3 reads CAISEMGYEQYF. In nucleotides, the CDR3 is TGTGCCATCAGTGAGATGGGATACGAGCAGTACTTC.

In this sample, this clonotype turned up a few times. This chain uses TRBV5-8 with TRBJ2-2; 9 bases map to TRBD1. The V and J ends lost 4 bases and 4 bases, in that order; junction bases with no gene match: 8. This CDR3 has 16 amino acids. Germline V gene lookup returns CDR1 SGHTS and CDR2 YDEGEE. The CDR3 protein is CASSPRDRVFTGELFF. DNA for the CDR3: TGTGCCAGCAGCCCCCGGGACAGGGTGTTCACCGGGGAGCTGTTTTTT.

This sequence joins TRBV3-1 and TRBJ2-5; TRBD2 aligns across 8 bases. With 0 bases clipped from V and 5 bases from J, the junction kept 14 bases outside the gene matches. This CDR3 comprises 18 residues. CDR1 is LGHDT, CDR2 YNNKEL, per germline (reference sequence). This CDR3 is CASSQDPPGAGAEETQYF. CDR3 in DNA: TGTGCCAGCAGCCAAGACCCACCGGGAGCGGGGGCAGAGGAGACCCAGTACTTC.

The rearrangement uses TRBV20-1 and TRBJ2-2, with unresolved D. Germline V gene sequence: CDR1 DFQATT, CDR2 SNEGSKA (reference sequence). Trimming removed 3 bases at V and 3 bases at J, with 5 bases between. The CDR3 is 12 residues long. Here the CDR3 DNA reads TGCAGTGCTAGGCCGCACACCGGGGAGCTGTTTTTT. Its translation: CSARPHTGELFF.

This clonotype appeared many times. The rearrangement joins TRBV5-1 to TRBJ1-2, with 7 bases aligning to TRBD1. CDR1 and CDR2 (germline): SGHRS, YFSETQ. This CDR3 is built from 17 residues. Trimming cost V 2 bases and J 1 base; bases outside gene matches: 11. The CDR3 sequence: CASSFGTAAPLNYGYTF. The CDR3 nucleotides are TGCGCCAGCAGCTTTGGGACAGCAGCTCCGCTTAACTATGGCTACACCTTC. The full variable domain, in which reference TRBV5-1 and TRBJ1-2 provide the parts outside the CDR3, is KAGVTQTPRYLIKTRGQQVTLSCSPISGHRSVSWYQQTPGQGLQFLFEYFSETQRNKGNFPGRFSGRQFSNSRSEMNVSTLELGDSALYLCASSFGTAAPLNYGYTFGSGTRLTVV.

In its sample, this clonotype was seen a few times. The J gene is TRBJ2-5, the V gene TRBV20-1, with D possibly being TRBD2 (6 bases). CDR1 and CDR2 (germline): DFQATT, SNEGSKA (reference sequence). Trimming stripped 3 bases from V and 5 bases from J, with 16 bases between. This CDR3 has 14 amino acids. The chain's CDR3 is CSARVRGSRETQYF. The CDR3, as DNA: TGCAGTGCTAGGGTCCGGGGGTCGCGGGAGACCCAGTACTTC.

This clonotype was seen only a few times. V gene TRBV7-9 combines with J gene TRBJ2-5; D uncertain. The CDR3 is made up of 13 amino acids. V was trimmed by 5 bases and J by 3 bases, leaving 10 bases between them. Germline V gene sequence: CDR1 SEHNR, CDR2 FQNEAQ (reference sequence). CDR3 bases: TGTGCCAGCAGCCCTAGAAGGGAAGAGACCCAGTACTTC. Its protein is CASSPRREETQYF.

This clonotype was seen more than once but under ten times. V usage is TRBV5-1 and J usage is TRBJ2-3; D not resolved. CDR3 length equals 15 residues. The V end was cut by 4 bases, the J end by 2 bases, with 14 bases between. CDR1 is SGHRS, CDR2 YFSETQ, per germline. The CDR3 region is CASSTLGGYTDTQYF. The CDR3 region has the DNA TGCGCCAGCAGCACCCTGGGCGGATACACAGATACGCAGTATTTT.

This clonotype has just a few counts. The chain employs TRBV5-1 and TRBJ2-5, with D tentatively TRBD1 (5 bases). The CDR3 contains 16 residues. V shed 0 bases and J shed 3 bases, with 15 bases lying between them. Germline CDR1 SGHRS, CDR2 YFSETQ. The CDR3 loop reads CASSLEGWGLKETQYF. In nucleotides, the CDR3 is TGCGCCAGCAGCTTGGAGGGGTGGGGTTTAAAAGAGACCCAGTACTTC. Looking up the rest from reference TRBV5-1 and TRBJ2-5 gives the full variable domain: KAGVTQTPRYLIKTRGQQVTLSCSPISGHRSVSWYQQTPGQGLQFLFEYFSETQRNKGNFPGRFSGRQFSNSRSEMNVSTLELGDSALYLCASSLEGWGLKETQYFGPGTRLLVL.

This clonotype was seen a few times. This chain's CDR3 is CASSLIELSSEAFF. As DNA, the CDR3 is TGTGCCAGCAGCCTAATAGAGCTGTCTTCCGAAGCTTTCTTT. The rearrangement uses TRBV7-9 and TRBJ1-1; no clear D. Germline CDR1 reads SEHNR; CDR2 reads FQNEAQ (reference sequence). With 5 bases removed from V and 8 bases from J, the gap between germline ends came to 18 bases. This CDR3 is 14 amino acids long.

This clonotype was counted ten times or more. The genes are TRBV29-1 and TRBJ2-1; the match to TRBD2 covers 10 bases. V dropped 4 bases and J dropped 10; count of bases not matched to a gene: 7. The length of the CDR3 is 13 residues. Germline assignment: CDR1 SQVTM and CDR2 ANQGSEA. CDR3 sequence: CSVAASGRGEQFF. The CDR3 coding sequence is TGCAGCGTTGCGGCTAGCGGGAGAGGGGAGCAGTTCTTC.

The rearrangement joins TRBV5-6 to TRBJ2-7; D perhaps matches TRBD1 (6 bases). Trimming removed 0 bases from V and 0 bases from J, with 13 bases in between. Germline assignment: CDR1 SGHDT and CDR2 YYEEEE. The CDR3 loop spans 16 amino acids. DNA of the CDR3: TGTGCCAGCAGCTTGGTAGGCCAGGGGAGCTCCTACGAGCAGTACTTC. It encodes CASSLVGQGSSYEQYF.

This clonotype was seen a handful of times. This chain uses TRBV5-5 with TRBJ2-7; D possibly matches TRBD1 or TRBD2 (6 bases each). Germline lookup yields CDR1 SGHKS and CDR2 YYEKEE (reference sequence). This CDR3 has 13 residues. Trimming removed 4 bases from V and 7 bases from J, with 15 bases in between. The CDR3, as DNA: TGTGCCAGCAGCGGAGGGGGACCCTTTGAGCAGTACTTC. This sequence encodes CASSGGGPFEQYF.

This clonotype was counted ten times or more. The rearrangement links TRBV12-3 or TRBV12-4 to TRBJ2-7; no definite D call. V was pared by 4 bases and J by 3 bases, with 10 bases between. This CDR3 has 13 residues. The CDR3 bases are TGTGCCAGCAGTTCGGACGGCAACTACGAGCAGTACTTC. Translated: CASSSDGNYEQYF.